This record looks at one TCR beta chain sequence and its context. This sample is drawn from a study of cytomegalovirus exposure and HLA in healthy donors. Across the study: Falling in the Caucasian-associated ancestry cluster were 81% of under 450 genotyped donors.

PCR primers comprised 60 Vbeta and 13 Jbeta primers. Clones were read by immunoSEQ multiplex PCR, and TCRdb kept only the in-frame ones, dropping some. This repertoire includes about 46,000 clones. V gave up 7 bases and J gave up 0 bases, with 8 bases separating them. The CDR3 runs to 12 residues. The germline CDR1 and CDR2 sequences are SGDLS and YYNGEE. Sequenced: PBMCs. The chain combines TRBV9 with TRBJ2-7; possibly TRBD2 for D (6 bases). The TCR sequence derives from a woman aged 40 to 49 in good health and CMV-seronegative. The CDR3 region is CASGSGSYEQYF. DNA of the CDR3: TGTGCCAGCGGTAGCGGCTCCTACGAGCAGTACTTC.